Listed here are 6 T cell receptor beta chains from one sample, sequenced in a study of blood T cell repertoires in COVID-19. Clones were read by immunoSEQ multiplex PCR, and TCRdb kept only the in-frame ones, dropping some. The repertoire consists of some 300,000 clones, with around 89% occurring once and the leading ten covering around 2%. Specimen: PBMCs or T cells enriched from blood (not recorded which). The receptors stem from a woman aged 55-70 years in a cohort exposed to, infected with or recovered from COVID-19 (not recorded which).

This CDR3 is CASSPQSGAQMIEQYF. The CDR3 nucleotides are TGTGCCAGCAGCCCCCAATCAGGGGCGCAAATGATCGAGCAGTACTTC. The rearrangement uses TRBV11-2 and TRBJ2-7; possible D gene TRBD1, 6 bases. Trimming took 5 bases from V and 6 from J, leaving 23 bases between them. Germline V gene lookup returns CDR1 SGHAT and CDR2 FQNNGV. The length of the CDR3 is 16 residues.

The rearrangement links TRBV27 to TRBJ2-1; weak D call: TRBD2 (5 bases). V shed 3 bases and J shed 5 bases, with 11 bases lying between them. Germline CDR1 MNHEY, CDR2 SMNVEV (reference sequence). This CDR3 has 14 residues. In DNA form, the CDR3 reads TGTGCCAGCAGTTTGGGAAGCGGTAACAATGAGCAGTTCTTC. It is translated as CASSLGSGNNEQFF.

The chain combines TRBV7-8 with TRBJ1-1; no clear D gene. Germline CDR1 is SGHVS and CDR2 is FQNEAQ. The CDR3 has 16 amino acids. The V end lost 4 bases, the J end lost 4 bases, and 19 bases lay between the germline ends. The CDR3, as DNA: TGTGCCAGCAGCTCCCAGCTCCAGGTCCCAGGCACTGAAGCTTTCTTT. Translating it yields CASSSQLQVPGTEAFF. Complete variable domain (other parts from reference TRBV7-8 and TRBJ1-1): GAGVSQSPRYKVAKRGQDVALRCDPISGHVSLFWYQQALGQGPEFLTYFQNEAQLDKSGLPSDRFFAERPEGSVSTLKIQRTQQEDSAVYLCASSSQLQVPGTEAFFGQGTRLTVV.

The V gene is TRBV24-1, the J gene TRBJ2-1; 11 bases match TRBD2. The CDR3 sequence is 18 residues long. Per the germline V gene, CDR1 is KGHDR and CDR2 is SFDVKD. The trim removed 2 bases at V and 4 bases at J, leaving 9 bases unmatched. In nucleotides, the CDR3 is TGTGCCACCAGTGATTCCGGGACTAGCGGAGATTTTTACAATGAGCAGTTCTTC. The encoded protein is CATSDSGTSGDFYNEQFF.

The J gene is TRBJ1-4, the V gene TRBV10-3; D is perhaps TRBD1 (5 bases). Trimming removed 3 bases at V and 8 bases at J, with 7 bases between. CDR3 length equals 12 residues. The germline CDR1 and CDR2 sequences are ENHRY and SYGVKD. This CDR3 reads CAISDQGEKLFF. The CDR3 DNA reads as TGTGCCATCAGTGATCAGGGAGAAAAACTGTTTTTT.

The chain combines TRBV11-2 with TRBJ1-5, with unresolved D. CDR3 length: 14 residues. Trimming removed 5 bases from V and 4 bases from J, with 12 bases in between. CDR1 is SGHAT, CDR2 FQNNGV, per germline. CDR3 protein: CASSREEVNQPQHF. As DNA, the CDR3 is TGTGCCAGCAGCCGAGAGGAAGTAAATCAGCCCCAGCATTTT.